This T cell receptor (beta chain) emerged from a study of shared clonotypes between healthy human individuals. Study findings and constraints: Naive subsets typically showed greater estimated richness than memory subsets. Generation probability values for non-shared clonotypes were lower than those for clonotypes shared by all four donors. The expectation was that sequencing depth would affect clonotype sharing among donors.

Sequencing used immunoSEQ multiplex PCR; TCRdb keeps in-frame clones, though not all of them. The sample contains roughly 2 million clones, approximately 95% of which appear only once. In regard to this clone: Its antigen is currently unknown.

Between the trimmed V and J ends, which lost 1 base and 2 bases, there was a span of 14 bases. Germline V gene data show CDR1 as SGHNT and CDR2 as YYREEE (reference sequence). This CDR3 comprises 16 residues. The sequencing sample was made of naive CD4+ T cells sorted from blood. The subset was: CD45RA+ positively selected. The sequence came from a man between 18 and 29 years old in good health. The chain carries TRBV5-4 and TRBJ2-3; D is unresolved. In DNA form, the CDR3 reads TGTGCCAGCAGCTTGCAGGCCGTCCAGAACACAGATACGCAGTATTTT. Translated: CASSLQAVQNTDTQYF.